This T cell receptor beta chain was documented in a study of blood T cell repertoires in COVID-19. Across the study: The analysed material was cDNA or gDNA that came from T cells, B-cell-depleted T cells, or PBMCs.

Clones were sequenced by immunoSEQ multiplex PCR, and TCRdb holds only the in-frame ones, with some missing. The table lists approximately 150,000 clones, 70% to 90% of them singletons. V lost 3 bases, J lost 0 bases, and 5 bases stayed unmatched. The germline V gene has CDR1 SGDLS and CDR2 YYNGEE. The CDR3 totals 16 residues. This TCR was recovered from a man over 45 who had recovered from COVID-19. The genes are TRBV9 and TRBJ1-1, with 10 bases fitting TRBD1. The sequenced sample was peripheral blood. The CDR3 region has the DNA TGTGCCAGCAGCGACTGGGACAGGGGAGTGAACACTGAAGCTTTCTTT. Residues: CASSDWDRGVNTEAFF.